The entry below gives a single T cell receptor beta chain sequence along with its context. The antigen this receptor binds is unknown. Within one base of it there is no much larger clone, and no base qualities were kept. This specimen's treatment or condition label, per the study, means: randomized to nivolumab then ipilimumab (arm A) or the reverse (arm B). None of the patients in the trial had previously been given DNA-damaging chemotherapy. A FACS Aria II flow cytometer was used to sort live CD3+CD8+ cells that were negative for CD19 and CD56 from thawed PBMCs. Samples came from patients with melanoma in CheckMate 064, a randomized, open-label phase II trial of sequential checkpoint blockade. Peripheral blood mononuclear cells were collected by leukapheresis, purified with Ficoll-Paque, and frozen in human serum with 10% DMSO. Immediately after sorting, the purity of sorted blood CD3+CD8+ cells was verified to be >95%, after which DNA was extracted.

This specimen belongs to a study of sequential checkpoint blockade in melanoma (dated by TCRdb to about 2019). Study-level background: Using 1:1 randomization, the trial assigned patients either to first-line nivolumab followed by ipilimumab (arm A) or to ipilimumab followed by nivolumab (arm B). Both trial sequences were followed by maintenance nivolumab.

The CDR3, from cysteine to phenylalanine, totals 13 residues. Of the read, only the CDR3 DNA is kept; its 39 bases are in frame from base 1. The junction shows trimming of 8 bases on V and 3 bases on J, plus 11 bases between the germline ends. The germline V gene (reference sequence) gives CDR1 as LNHNV and CDR2 as YYDKDF. The immunoSEQ Assay was used to immunosequence TCRbeta CDR3 regions from genomic DNA. Genomic DNA was amplified by bias-controlled multiplex PCR before high-throughput sequencing. Processing in the source paper ran as follows. To quantify the absolute abundance of each unique TCRbeta CDR3 region, the sequences were collapsed and filtered. Clonality was defined as 1 minus Pielou's evenness and was calculated using productive rearrangements only. A previously published method was used to identify clones whose frequencies were significantly greater in on-treatment samples than in baseline samples. The immuneACCESS repertoire file appears here via TCRdb, limited to in-frame rearrangements. These files lack a portion of the clones; in checked studies, under half of the deficit traces to unresolved V genes, and the cause of the others is not known. V and J calls and clone size follow that table, whereas D and trimming were derived from the DNA. The sample table shows about 11,000 clones, and 78% are seen once. In total, the top ten clones hold about 11% of the sample.

Here is what the overall study found, with its caveats: Larger, independent patient cohorts are needed to validate the response-prediction model that combines TCR metrics and mutation burden.

The source of this sequence is a human donor with melanoma. The sequence links TRBV15 to TRBJ1-5; D gene: possibly TRBD1, on 6 matching bases. The sequencing used CD8+ T cells sorted from blood (inferred from file names), collected from a patient given nivolumab and ipilimumab in sequence. The DNA reads TGTGCCACCCAGGACAGAACCAATCAGCCCCAGCATTTT. Its protein reads: CATQDRTNQPQHF. The CDR3, completed at both ends by the reference TRBV15 and TRBJ1-5 genes, gives the full variable domain DAMVIQNPRYQVTQFGKPVTLSCSQTLNHNVMYWYQQKSSQAPKLLFHYYDKDFNNEADTPDNFQSRRPNTSFCFLDIRSPGLGDTAMYLCATQDRTNQPQHFGDGTRLSIL.